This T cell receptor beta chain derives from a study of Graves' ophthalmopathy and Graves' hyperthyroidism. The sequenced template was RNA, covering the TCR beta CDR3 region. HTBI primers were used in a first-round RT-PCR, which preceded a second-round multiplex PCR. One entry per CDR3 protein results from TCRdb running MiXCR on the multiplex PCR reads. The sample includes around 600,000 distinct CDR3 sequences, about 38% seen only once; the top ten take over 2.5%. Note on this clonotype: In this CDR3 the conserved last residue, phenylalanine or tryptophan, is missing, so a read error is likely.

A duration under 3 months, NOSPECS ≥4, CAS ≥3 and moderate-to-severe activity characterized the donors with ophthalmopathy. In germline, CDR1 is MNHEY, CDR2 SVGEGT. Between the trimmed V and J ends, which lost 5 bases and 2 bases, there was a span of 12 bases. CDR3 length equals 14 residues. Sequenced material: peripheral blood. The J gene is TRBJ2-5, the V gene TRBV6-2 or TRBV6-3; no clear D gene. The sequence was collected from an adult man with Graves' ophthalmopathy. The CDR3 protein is CASSQERDQETQYV. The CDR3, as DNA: TGTGCCAGCAGTCAGGAAAGGGATCAAGAGACCCAGTACGTC.